This T cell receptor beta chain was sequenced in a study of shared clonotypes between healthy human individuals. Notes on this clone: Its antigen is unidentified. Different DNA sequences within this sample yield the same CDR3.

Overall study findings and caveats: Estimated richness values were generally larger in naive subsets than in memory subsets. Generation probability values for non-shared clonotypes were lower than those for clonotypes shared by all four donors.

CD4+ cells underwent separation, giving CD45RA+ naive and CD45RA-negative memory subsets. Samples underwent the assay at deep level. Profiled with immunoSEQ multiplex PCR; TCRdb holds only in-frame clones, not every one. This table has roughly 2.6 million clones, over 85% appearing once. The clonotype was recovered from a man between 18 and 35 years old in good health. The sample comprised naive CD4+ T cells sorted from blood. Subset meaning: CD45RA+ positively selected.

The CDR3 nucleotides are TGTGCCAGCAGCTTAGAGGGCAGAGACACAGATACGCAGTATTTT. It is translated as CASSLEGRDTDTQYF. This chain joins TRBV11-3 and TRBJ2-3; D is unresolved. CDR3 length equals 15 residues. V was shortened by 0 bases and J by 2 bases, with 9 bases between the two germline ends. CDR1 SGHNT and CDR2 YENEEA come from the germline V gene. Variable domain in full (rest from reference TRBV11-3 and TRBJ2-3): EAGVVQSPRYKIIEKKQPVAFWCNPISGHNTLYWYLQNLGQGPELLIRYENEEAVDDSQLPKDRFSAERLKGVDSTLKIQPAELGDSAVYLCASSLEGRDTDTQYFGPGTRLTVL.